This T cell receptor beta chain is from a study of T cell responses to AZD1222 COVID-19 vaccine. Combined were second doses at about 4 or about 12 weeks. This CDR3 has 13 residues. CDR1 GTSNPN and CDR2 SVGIG come from the germline V gene (reference sequence). Trimming took 5 bases from V and 6 from J, leaving 16 bases between them. Sequencing used immunoSEQ multiplex PCR; TCRdb keeps in-frame clones, though not all of them. This table holds about 150,000 clones, about nine tenths found once. The sequenced sample was peripheral blood, obtained 28 days after the second AZD1222 dose. The chain combines TRBV30 with TRBJ1-1; D unresolved. The clonotype originates from an adult who received the AZD1222 COVID-19 vaccine. The CDR3 sequence is CAWGEGAKPEAFF. The CDR3 region has the DNA TGTGCCTGGGGGGAGGGAGCTAAGCCTGAAGCTTTCTTT.